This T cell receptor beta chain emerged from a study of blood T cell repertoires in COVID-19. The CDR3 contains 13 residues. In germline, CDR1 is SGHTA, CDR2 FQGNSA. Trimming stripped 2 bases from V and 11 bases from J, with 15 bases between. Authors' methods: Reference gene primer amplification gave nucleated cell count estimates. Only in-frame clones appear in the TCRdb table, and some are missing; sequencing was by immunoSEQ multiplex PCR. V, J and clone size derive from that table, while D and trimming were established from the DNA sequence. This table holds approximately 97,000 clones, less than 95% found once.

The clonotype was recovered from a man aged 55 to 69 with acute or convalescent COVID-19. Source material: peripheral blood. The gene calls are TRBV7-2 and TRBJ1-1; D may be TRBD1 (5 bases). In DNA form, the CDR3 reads TGTGCCAGCAGCTTAAGGGGTCAGCAGTGGGCTTTCTTT. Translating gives CASSLRGQQWAFF. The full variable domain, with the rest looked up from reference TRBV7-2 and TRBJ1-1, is GAGVSQSPSNKVTEKGKDVELRCDPISGHTALYWYRQSLGQGLEFLIYFQGNSAPDKSGLPSDRFSAERTGGSVSTLTIQRTQQEDSAVYLCASSLRGQQWAFFGQGTRLTVV.